Below are 30 T cell receptor beta chains sequenced from a single sample in a study of coeliac disease (dated 2022 in TCRdb). The protocol used for the library was the immunoSEQ multiplex PCR assay. TCRdb obtained this table from immuneACCESS and retained in-frame rearrangements with V and J assigned. These tables miss some clones; where compared with another copy, unresolved V genes account for less than half of the shortfall, and the remainder is unexplained. The sample records 6,000 to 8,000 clones, nearly 65% of which are singletons. The ten largest account for approximately 3% of the sample. The source material was lamina propria lymphocytes from the gut. In light of the paper, this sample's cell subset or site label describes: lamina propria cell (LPC) fraction of small intestinal biopsy. The receptor set was obtained from a woman aged 60 to 75 with active celiac disease.

The rearrangement links TRBV19 to TRBJ2-7; 8 positions match TRBD1. J was trimmed by 5 bases and V by 7 bases; bases with no gene match: 7. This CDR3 contains 13 residues. Germline V gene data show CDR1 as LNHDA and CDR2 as SQIVND (reference sequence). This CDR3 reads CASIDRGRNEQYF. Here the CDR3 DNA reads TGTGCCAGTATCGACAGGGGTAGAAACGAGCAGTACTTC.

This chain joins TRBV28 and TRBJ2-7; 7 bases are a match to TRBD2. The CDR3 covers 14 residues. Germline CDR1 MDHEN, CDR2 SYDVKM. The trim removed 6 bases at V and 4 bases at J, leaving 9 bases unmatched. The CDR3 coding sequence is TGTGCCAGCAGGCGGACTAGTGATCGGTACGAGCAGTACTTC. Translating it yields CASRRTSDRYEQYF. Full variable domain (missing parts from reference TRBV28 and TRBJ2-7): DVKVTQSSRYLVKRTGEKVFLECVQDMDHENMFWYRQDPGLGLRLIYFSYDVKMKEKGDIPEGYSVSREKKERFSLILESASTNQTSMYLCASRRTSDRYEQYFGPGTRLTVT.

This clone occurred a few times. V usage is TRBV4-2 and J usage is TRBJ2-1; 7 bases are a match to TRBD2. Germline CDR1 is LGHNA and CDR2 is YNFKEQ. After removal of 1 base from V and 9 bases from J, the junction contained 6 bases not matched to a gene. The CDR3 consists of 14 residues. CDR3 DNA sequence: TGTGCCAGCAGCCAAGTCGGGGGGTTGGGTGAGCAGTTCTTC. Translation: CASSQVGGLGEQFF.

The chain uses TRBV7-2 and TRBJ2-3, with TRBD2 matching 7 bases. Germline V CDR1 and CDR2: SGHTA, FQGNSA. V dropped 3 bases and J dropped 6; count of bases not matched to a gene: 9. This CDR3 comprises 15 residues. The CDR3 nucleotides read TGTGCCAGCAGCTTTGGCGGGGGTGGACTGGATACGCAGTATTTT. Residues: CASSFGGGGLDTQYF.

This chain joins TRBV25-1 and TRBJ1-2; D is unclear. The V gene's germline CDR1 is MGHDK and CDR2 SYGVNS. The V end lost 5 bases, the J end lost 4 bases, and 23 bases lay between the germline ends. The CDR3 runs 17 residues. In DNA form, the CDR3 reads TGTGCCAGCAGTCGTGACGGAGAACTAAGAAAGACCTATGGCTACACCTTC. Protein product: CASSRDGELRKTYGYTF.

The rearrangement links TRBV23-1 to TRBJ2-7; perhaps TRBD2 as D (5 bases). TRBV23-1 is given ORF status, its function remaining uncertain. The length of the CDR3 is 11 residues. Trimming stripped 8 bases from V and 2 bases from J, with 7 bases between. CDR3 protein: CASWGAYEQYF. As DNA, the CDR3 is TGCGCCAGCTGGGGAGCCTACGAGCAGTACTTC.

V gene TRBV23-1 combines with J gene TRBJ1-4; a weak D match, TRBD1 (6 bases). TRBV23-1 belongs to the ORF category, with a function that is uncertain. The CDR3 is made up of 16 amino acids. Trimming removed 10 bases at V and 0 bases at J, with 18 bases between. CDR3 sequence (DNA): TGCGCCACCCGGACAGTCTGCCTTGCAACTAATGAAAAACTGTTTTTT. This gives the protein CATRTVCLATNEKLFF.

The count of this clone is one. This sequence joins TRBV7-2 and TRBJ2-7; D may be TRBD2 (5 bases). This CDR3 region has 12 residues. Per the germline V gene, CDR1 is SGHTA and CDR2 is FQGNSA. Trimming left V 5 bases short and J 3 bases short, with 8 bases between. CDR3 nucleotide sequence: TGTGCCAGCAGCCGGGATCACTACGAGCAGTACTTC. Its protein product is CASSRDHYEQYF. The full variable domain, rest sourced from reference TRBV7-2 and TRBJ2-7, is GAGVSQSPSNKVTEKGKDVELRCDPISGHTALYWYRQSLGQGLEFLIYFQGNSAPDKSGLPSDRFSAERTGGSVSTLTIQRTQQEDSAVYLCASSRDHYEQYFGPGTRLTVT.

The chain links TRBV27 to TRBJ2-5; 10 bases align to TRBD2. The CDR3 is made up of 17 amino acids. V lost 5 bases and J lost 5; bases outside the gene matches: 14. In germline, CDR1 is MNHEY, CDR2 SMNVEV (reference sequence). CDR3 coding DNA: TGTGCCAGCAGTGATCAGAGACTAGCGGGTCAGGTGGAGACCCAGTACTTC. Translation gives CASSDQRLAGQVETQYF.

This chain joins TRBV4-1 and TRBJ1-5; D is ambiguous. With 0 bases removed from V and 6 bases from J, the gap between germline ends came to 12 bases. The CDR3 sequence is 15 residues long. Per germline, CDR1 MGHRA and CDR2 YSYEKL. The CDR3 sequence is CASSQDYGPRQPQHF. The CDR3 DNA sequence: TGCGCCAGCAGCCAAGATTATGGGCCGCGTCAGCCCCAGCATTTT.

A word on this clone: One junction end disagrees with the germline gene, perhaps due to a read error. At the DNA level, this CDR3 is encoded by other sequences in the same sample as well. The chain combines TRBV5-4 with TRBJ1-6; D is perhaps TRBD1 (6 bases). This CDR3 is built from 15 residues. In germline, CDR1 is SGHNT, CDR2 YYREEE (reference sequence). The CDR3 sequence is CASSLDRAFNSPLHF. The CDR3 coding sequence is TGTGCCAGCAGCTTGGACAGGGCTTTTAATTCCCCCCTCCACTTT.

The chain carries TRBV7-8 and TRBJ2-3, with D possibly being TRBD1 (6 bases). Germline V gene lookup returns CDR1 SGHVS and CDR2 FQNEAQ. Trimming took 4 bases from V and 3 from J, leaving 20 bases between them. The CDR3 runs 17 residues. CDR3 nucleotide sequence: TGTGCCAGCAGCTCACCCGCCAGGGGAGTTTCGACAGATACGCAGTATTTT. It specifies CASSSPARGVSTDTQYF. Variable domain in full (rest from reference TRBV7-8 and TRBJ2-3): GAGVSQSPRYKVAKRGQDVALRCDPISGHVSLFWYQQALGQGPEFLTYFQNEAQLDKSGLPSDRFFAERPEGSVSTLKIQRTQQEDSAVYLCASSSPARGVSTDTQYFGPGTRLTVL.

V and J are TRBV7-2 and TRBJ2-7; possibly TRBD1 for D (5 bases). This CDR3 comprises 13 residues. Deletions cut 3 bases from V and 6 bases from J, with 12 bases between. CDR1 SGHTA and CDR2 FQGNSA come from the germline V gene. CDR3 protein: CASSFGKQGEQYF. CDR3 sequence (DNA): TGTGCCAGCAGCTTCGGAAAGCAGGGCGAGCAGTACTTC.

The J gene is TRBJ2-3, the V gene TRBV19, with D perhaps matching TRBD2 (5 bases). V was trimmed by 6 bases and J by 3 bases, leaving 13 bases between them. The CDR3 spans 14 residues. From germline, CDR1 is LNHDA and CDR2 SQIVND (reference sequence). The CDR3 spells CASRIGIGTDTQYF. CDR3 bases: TGTGCCAGTAGGATCGGGATCGGGACAGATACGCAGTATTTT.

DNA for the CDR3: TGTGCCAGTAGTAGGGACAACCCGGGGAAAACTGAAGCTTTCTTT. Translated, it gives CASSRDNPGKTEAFF. V is TRBV19 and J is TRBJ1-1; maybe TRBD1 (6 bases). This CDR3 is built from 15 residues. Between the trimmed V and J ends, which lost 4 bases and 5 bases, there was a span of 17 bases. Germline loops: CDR1 LNHDA, CDR2 SQIVND (reference sequence). The whole variable domain, filled in from reference TRBV19 and TRBJ1-1, reads DGGITQSPKYLFRKEGQNVTLSCEQNLNHDAMYWYRQDPGQGLRLIYYSQIVNDFQKGDIAEGYSVSREKKESFPLTVTSAQKNPTAFYLCASSRDNPGKTEAFFGQGTRLTVV.

V usage is TRBV5-1 and J usage is TRBJ1-4; maybe TRBD1 (5 bases). Trimming cost V 4 bases and J 8 bases, with 12 bases left between them. Germline values: CDR1 SGHRS, CDR2 YFSETQ. This CDR3 is built from 13 residues. The CDR3, as DNA: TGCGCCAGCAGCCCGGGGGACGGGGAAAAACTGTTTTTT. This encodes CASSPGDGEKLFF.

The chain has TRBV5-4 and TRBJ2-7, with TRBD1 matching 11 bases. Losses at the gene ends were 3 bases for V and 4 bases for J; bases not matched to a gene: 6. The CDR3 extends over 15 amino acids. Germline loops: CDR1 SGHNT, CDR2 YYREEE (reference sequence). This CDR3 reads CASSSTGQGGYEQYF. The CDR3 bases are TGTGCCAGCAGCTCGACGGGACAGGGGGGGTACGAGCAGTACTTC.

The CDR3 DNA reads as TGTGCCAGCAGTCCACAGGGGAAAAAAAGTTATGGCTACACCTTC. Translating it yields CASSPQGKKSYGYTF. The genes are TRBV6-5 and TRBJ1-2; 7 bases agree with TRBD1. Germline V gene sequence: CDR1 MNHEY, CDR2 SVGAGI. The ends lost 5 bases at V and 5 bases at J; junction bases unmatched: 11. The length of the CDR3 is 15 residues.

V usage is TRBV2 and J usage is TRBJ1-2, with no clear D. CDR1 and CDR2 from the germline V gene are SNHLY and FYNNEI. V shed 2 bases and J shed 4 bases, with 11 bases lying between them. The CDR3 consists of 14 residues. The CDR3 region is CASSETTGIYGYTF. Here the CDR3 DNA reads TGTGCCAGCAGTGAAACTACCGGAATCTATGGCTACACCTTC. The full variable domain, rest sourced from reference TRBV2 and TRBJ1-2, is EPEVTQTPSHQVTQMGQEVILRCVPISNHLYFYWYRQILGQKVEFLVSFYNNEISEKSEIFDDQFSVERPDGSNFTLKIRSTKLEDSAMYFCASSETTGIYGYTFGSGTRLTVV.

Here the CDR3 DNA reads TGTGCCAGTACAGAAGGGGGCGTCAACACTGAAGCTTTCTTT. This translates into CASTEGGVNTEAFF. This chain links TRBV19 with TRBJ1-1; the match to TRBD1 covers 7 bases. J lost 2 bases, V lost 7 bases, and 7 bases had no gene match. The CDR3 sequence is 14 residues long. Germline values: CDR1 LNHDA, CDR2 SQIVND (reference sequence).

The V call is TRBV5-1, the J call TRBJ2-7; 10 nucleotides align to TRBD2. The germline V gene encodes CDR1 SGHRS and CDR2 YFSETQ. This CDR3 comprises 15 residues. V was clipped by 4 bases and J by 5 bases; unmatched bases: 9. The CDR3 reads CASSKASGSFHEQYF. The CDR3 DNA is TGCGCCAGCAGCAAAGCTAGCGGGAGTTTCCACGAGCAGTACTTC.

The J gene is TRBJ1-1, the V gene TRBV7-8, with a tentative D call TRBD1 (5 bases). The CDR3 contains 14 residues. The V gene's germline CDR1 is SGHVS and CDR2 FQNEAQ. Trimming took 5 bases from V and 5 from J, leaving 15 bases between them. The chain's CDR3 is CASSPDSRWTEAFF. The CDR3 DNA sequence: TGTGCCAGCAGCCCCGACAGCCGGTGGACTGAAGCTTTCTTT.

This sequence joins TRBV28 and TRBJ1-3, with D uncertain. V lost 6 bases and J lost 1, with 10 bases in between. This CDR3 has 14 amino acids. Germline-derived CDR1 and CDR2 are MDHEN and SYDVKM. CDR3 sequence (DNA): TGTGCCAGCAGACGAGGGAATTCTGGAAACACCATATATTTT. Residues: CASRRGNSGNTIYF.

The chain combines TRBV19 with TRBJ1-5; 7 nucleotides line up with TRBD1. This CDR3 is built from 15 residues. The ends lost 9 bases at V and 6 bases at J; junction bases unmatched: 14. Germline CDR1 reads LNHDA; CDR2 reads SQIVND (reference sequence). CDR3 in DNA: TGTGCCAGCAGTGGGGTAAGGGGGCCTAGTCAGCCCCAGCATTTT. Its protein product is CASSGVRGPSQPQHF.

This clone was seen more than once but under ten times. The rearrangement uses TRBV11-2 and TRBJ1-1; D is possibly TRBD1 (5 bases). Per the germline V gene, CDR1 is SGHAT and CDR2 is FQNNGV. V shed 5 bases and J shed 2 bases, with 15 bases lying between them. This CDR3 comprises 15 residues. CDR3 coding DNA: TGTGCCAGCAGCCTTGGGGGAGCGGGAAACACTGAAGCTTTCTTT. Its translation is CASSLGGAGNTEAFF.

The genes are TRBV30 and TRBJ1-3; no clear D gene. This CDR3 is built from 12 residues. CDR1 is GTSNPN, CDR2 SVGIG, per germline (reference sequence). With 5 bases removed from V and 4 bases from J, the gap between germline ends came to 9 bases. The CDR3 sequence is CAWDYKGNTIYF. The CDR3 DNA reads TGTGCCTGGGACTATAAGGGAAACACCATATATTTT.

The chain links TRBV7-2 to TRBJ2-3; D call uncertain. V gave up 0 bases and J gave up 0 bases, with 7 bases separating them. The CDR3 is 15 residues long. Germline V gene sequence: CDR1 SGHTA, CDR2 FQGNSA. As DNA, the CDR3 is TGTGCCAGCAGCTTAGCCCCAAGCAGCACAGATACGCAGTATTTT. It encodes CASSLAPSSTDTQYF.

The rearrangement uses TRBV6-1 and TRBJ1-2; D call uncertain. Trimming took 4 bases from V and 3 from J, leaving 9 bases between them. The CDR3 consists of 13 residues. Germline lookup yields CDR1 MNHNS and CDR2 SASEGT. The CDR3 loop is CASSGELDYGYTF. The CDR3 DNA reads TGTGCCAGCAGTGGGGAGCTGGACTATGGCTACACCTTC.

Only a few counts were recorded for this clone. V and J are TRBV28 and TRBJ2-4, with 8 bases identical to TRBD2. The germline V gene encodes CDR1 MDHEN and CDR2 SYDVKM. Trimming removed 4 bases from V and 1 base from J; junction bases left unmatched: 6. The CDR3 loop spans 16 amino acids. CDR3 sequence: CASSSHPGGAKNIQYF. The DNA of the CDR3 is TGTGCCAGCAGTTCCCACCCGGGGGGGGCCAAAAACATTCAGTACTTC. The variable domain in full, completed from reference TRBV28 and TRBJ2-4, reads DVKVTQSSRYLVKRTGEKVFLECVQDMDHENMFWYRQDPGLGLRLIYFSYDVKMKEKGDIPEGYSVSREKKERFSLILESASTNQTSMYLCASSSHPGGAKNIQYFGAGTRLSVL.

This chain joins TRBV28 and TRBJ2-1; D possibly corresponds to TRBD2 (5 bases). Germline V gives CDR1 MDHEN, CDR2 SYDVKM. The CDR3 length is 15 residues. V gave up 4 bases and J gave up 6 bases, with 16 bases separating them. The CDR3 DNA follows: TGTGCCAGCAGTTCCCCGGGGAGATCGATCAATGAGCAGTTCTTC. This codes for CASSSPGRSINEQFF.